Each of the 23 T cell receptor beta chains below was sequenced from the same sample in a study of T cells after yellow fever vaccination. TCRdb fed the 5' RACE reads into MiXCR, producing one record per CDR3 protein. Of about 250,000 distinct CDR3 sequences listed, more than 3.5% are singletons. The specimen was PBMCs, collected 15 days after the yellow fever booster vaccination. The receptors derive from a man between 18 and 29 years old who received the YFV17D yellow fever vaccine.

There are many counts of this clonotype. This sequence joins TRBV12-3 or TRBV12-4 and TRBJ1-4; no clear D. Trimming removed 5 bases at V and 5 bases at J, with 6 bases between. This CDR3 region has 12 residues. This chain's CDR3 is CASSPNNEKLFF. CDR3 in DNA: TGTGCCAGCAGTCCTAACAATGAAAAACTGTTTTTT.

The chain links TRBV5-1 to TRBJ2-5, with 10 bases fitting TRBD1. The germline V gene has CDR1 SGHRS and CDR2 YFSETQ. The CDR3 consists of 14 residues. V trimming: 4 bases; J trimming: 7 bases; junction bases outside the gene matches: 7. The CDR3 sequence is CASSQGTGEGTQYF. Here the CDR3 DNA reads TGCGCCAGCAGCCAAGGGACAGGGGAGGGGACCCAGTACTTC.

This clonotype was seen a handful of times. The V and J genes are TRBV7-3 and TRBJ2-7; 7 positions match TRBD1. The CDR3 has 15 amino acids. CDR1 is SGHTA and CDR2 is FQGTGA in the germline V gene. V shed 4 bases, J shed 5 bases, and the junction held 11 bases outside the gene matches. The CDR3 DNA sequence: TGTGCCAGCAGCTATAGAGGGGGCAGCTTTGACGAGCAGTACTTC. The encoded protein is CASSYRGGSFDEQYF.

This clonotype was seen at least ten times. V is TRBV2 and J is TRBJ2-1; D call uncertain. The length of the CDR3 is 15 residues. Per germline, CDR1 SNHLY and CDR2 FYNNEI. Trimming left V 3 bases short and J 2 bases short, with 11 bases between. CDR3 loop: CASSEWSGTYNEQFF. Written as DNA, the CDR3 is TGTGCCAGCAGTGAGTGGAGTGGGACCTACAATGAGCAGTTCTTC.

The chain is built from TRBV29-1 and TRBJ2-3; tentative D call: TRBD2 (6 bases). V lost 0 bases and J 2 bases, leaving 12 bases between the germline ends. This CDR3 is built from 15 residues. CDR1 SQVTM and CDR2 ANQGSEA come from the germline V gene. The CDR3 nucleotides are TGCAGCGTTGAAGATTGGTCGGGAGTCACAGATACGCAGTATTTT. This encodes CSVEDWSGVTDTQYF.

This clonotype came up many times. The chain couples TRBV4-3 to TRBJ1-4, with unresolved D. Germline assignment: CDR1 LGHNA and CDR2 YSLEER. Trimming stripped 2 bases from V and 2 bases from J, with 12 bases between. This CDR3 has 16 residues. This CDR3 is CASSQLTPGTNEKLFF. The CDR3, as DNA: TGCGCCAGCAGCCAACTTACCCCCGGGACTAATGAAAAACTGTTTTTT.

This clonotype was seen many times. The chain links TRBV4-3 to TRBJ1-2; 9 bases map to TRBD1. The germline gives CDR1 LGHNA, CDR2 YSLEER. The V and J ends lost 0 bases and 8 bases, in that order; junction bases with no gene match: 4. This CDR3 spans 14 amino acids. CDR3 sequence (DNA): TGCGCCAGCAGCCAAGATTTTACAGGGGGCGGCTACACCTTC. This gives the protein CASSQDFTGGGYTF.

Ten or more counts support this clonotype. The chain is built from TRBV5-1 and TRBJ2-1, with 10 bases lining up with TRBD1. V was clipped by 6 bases and J by 8 bases; unmatched bases: 8. CDR1 and CDR2 from the germline V gene are SGHRS and YFSETQ. The CDR3 length is 14 residues. CDR3 residues: CASKGQGFWDEQFF. The CDR3 coding sequence is TGCGCCAGCAAGGGACAGGGGTTTTGGGATGAGCAGTTCTTC. The whole variable domain, remainder taken from reference TRBV5-1 and TRBJ2-1, is KAGVTQTPRYLIKTRGQQVTLSCSPISGHRSVSWYQQTPGQGLQFLFEYFSETQRNKGNFPGRFSGRQFSNSRSEMNVSTLELGDSALYLCASKGQGFWDEQFFGPGTRLTVL.

This clonotype was detected many times. The rearrangement joins TRBV9 to TRBJ1-1; TRBD1 aligns across 9 bases. Losses at the gene ends were 6 bases for V and 3 bases for J; bases not matched to a gene: 3. Germline lookup yields CDR1 SGDLS and CDR2 YYNGEE. The CDR3 is 13 amino acids. CDR3 sequence: CASTRDRDTEAFF. CDR3 in DNA: TGTGCCAGCACTCGGGACAGGGACACTGAAGCTTTCTTT.

In its sample, this clonotype was seen a few times. The V gene is TRBV9, the J gene TRBJ1-5; 9 bases are a match to TRBD1. Germline V CDR1 and CDR2: SGDLS, YYNGEE. The junction had 8 bases not matched to a gene; V was cut back by 4 bases and J by 0 bases. The CDR3 sequence is 17 residues long. Written as DNA, the CDR3 is TGTGCCAGCAGCCCAACTGACAGGGGGGGTAGCAATCAGCCCCAGCATTTT. Its protein product is CASSPTDRGGSNQPQHF.

This clonotype was seen many times. J is TRBJ1-2 and V is TRBV5-4; 8 bases map to TRBD1. With 4 bases clipped from V and 7 bases from J, the junction kept 6 bases outside the gene matches. The CDR3 loop spans 13 amino acids. Germline assignment: CDR1 SGHNT and CDR2 YYREEE (reference sequence). The CDR3 bases are TGTGCCAGCAGCCTGGACAGGGAATCTGGCTACACCTTC. Protein: CASSLDRESGYTF.

This clonotype was found many times. This sequence joins TRBV3-1 and TRBJ1-1; D is perhaps TRBD1 (6 bases). There are 15 residues in the CDR3. V lost 0 bases and J lost 5, with 13 bases in between. CDR1 and CDR2 from the germline V gene are LGHDT and YNNKEL (reference sequence). CDR3 in amino acids: CASSQERGAWTEAFF. The CDR3 DNA sequence: TGTGCCAGCAGCCAAGAACGGGGGGCTTGGACTGAAGCTTTCTTT.

This clonotype was counted many times. The chain employs TRBV5-1 and TRBJ2-7; no reliable D call. This CDR3 contains 11 residues. V dropped 6 bases and J dropped 5 bases, with 9 bases sitting between them. The V gene's germline CDR1 is SGHRS and CDR2 YFSETQ. The CDR3, as DNA: TGCGCCAGCAAAACTGGGAACGAGCAGTACTTC. This translates into CASKTGNEQYF.

This clonotype was picked up many times. The chain uses TRBV28 and TRBJ1-2; the D is unclear. The CDR3 has 13 residues. The germline V gene has CDR1 MDHEN and CDR2 SYDVKM. V lost 4 bases, J lost 6 bases, and 12 bases lay in between. CDR3 region: CASSSTVFNGYTF. Here the CDR3 DNA reads TGTGCCAGCAGTTCCACGGTGTTCAATGGCTACACCTTC.

There are many counts of this clonotype. The CDR3 loop reads CASSLLQGDGYTF. The CDR3 nucleotides are TGTGCCAGCAGCTTATTACAGGGGGACGGCTACACCTTC. The J gene is TRBJ1-2, the V gene TRBV7-2, with 8 bases fitting TRBD1. Germline V gives CDR1 SGHTA, CDR2 FQGNSA. With V trimmed by 2 bases and J by 8 bases, 4 bases remained unmatched. The length of the CDR3 is 13 residues.

The sample holds many counts of this clonotype. This chain joins TRBV5-1 and TRBJ2-7, with D possibly being TRBD1 (6 bases). The CDR3 totals 13 residues. With 3 bases removed from V and 6 bases from J, the gap between germline ends came to 13 bases. Germline-derived CDR1 and CDR2 are SGHRS and YFSETQ. The CDR3 is CASSSSTGSEQYV. DNA for the CDR3: TGCGCCAGCAGCTCGTCCACAGGGAGCGAGCAGTACGTC.

There are many counts of this clonotype. The chain couples TRBV12-1 to TRBJ2-1; no DNA check was done on the table's D call, TRBD1. TRBV12-1 is a recognized pseudogene. The CDR3 is 14 residues long. CDR3 loop: CASSFARGRNEQFF. The CDR3 DNA is TGTGCCAGCAGCTTTGCCAGGGGTAGGAATGAGCAGTTCTTC.

Only a few counts were recorded for this clonotype. This rearrangement joins TRBV4-1 to TRBJ2-5; the match to TRBD2 covers 7 bases. The CDR3 is made up of 17 amino acids. Germline V gene lookup returns CDR1 MGHRA and CDR2 YSYEKL. Unmatched junction bases numbered 14, after V lost 3 bases and J lost 4 bases. In DNA, the CDR3 is TGCGCCAGCAGCCAGGCCAGAACCCAGCGGGGTAGAGAGACCCAGTACTTC. Translation: CASSQARTQRGRETQYF.

This clonotype has ten or more counts. The chain couples TRBV20-1 to TRBJ2-5; 7 positions match TRBD1. J lost 4 bases, V lost 3 bases, and 5 bases had no gene match. The CDR3 contains 13 residues. The germline V gene has CDR1 DFQATT and CDR2 SNEGSKA (reference sequence). The CDR3 reads CSASQDRLETQYF. CDR3 in DNA: TGCAGTGCTAGCCAGGACAGGCTAGAGACCCAGTACTTC.

This clonotype occurred many times. CDR3 bases: TGTGCCAGCAGCTTGGTTCGGGTCGACAAAAACATTCAGTACTTC. This gives the protein CASSLVRVDKNIQYF. The rearrangement joins TRBV5-6 to TRBJ2-4; D call uncertain. The germline CDR1 and CDR2 sequences are SGHDT and YYEEEE. The CDR3 is made up of 15 amino acids. The V end lost 0 bases, the J end lost 3 bases, and 10 bases lay between the germline ends.

This clonotype showed up many times. The J gene is TRBJ2-1, the V gene TRBV19; D ambiguous. V lost 6 bases, J lost 0 bases, and 12 bases lay in between. CDR3 length: 15 amino acids. Germline V gene data show CDR1 as LNHDA and CDR2 as SQIVND (reference sequence). CDR3 in DNA: TGTGCCAGTAGAGAGGCTCATATCTCCTACAATGAGCAGTTCTTC. Translating it yields CASREAHISYNEQFF. The variable domain in full, with the rest retrieved from reference TRBV19 and TRBJ2-1, is DGGITQSPKYLFRKEGQNVTLSCEQNLNHDAMYWYRQDPGQGLRLIYYSQIVNDFQKGDIAEGYSVSREKKESFPLTVTSAQKNPTAFYLCASREAHISYNEQFFGPGTRLTVL.

This clonotype was found many times. It may be a read error: a sequence one base away is much more abundant. The chain has TRBV6-4 and TRBJ2-1, with 14 bases identical to TRBD2. The germline V gene encodes CDR1 MRHNA and CDR2 SNTAGT. The CDR3 contains 15 residues. V lost 0 bases to trimming and J lost 9 bases; unmatched junction nucleotides: 1. CDR3: CASSDSTSGGAEQFF. The CDR3 DNA follows: TGTGCCAGCAGTGACTCGACTAGCGGGGGGGCTGAGCAGTTCTTC.

This clonotype has a count of ten or more. The gene calls are TRBV6-1 and TRBJ2-7, with a tentative D call TRBD1 (6 bases). Trimming took off 8 bases at V and 0 bases at J, with 11 bases between the two ends. CDR1 and CDR2 (germline): MNHNS, SASEGT. CDR3 length equals 13 residues. The CDR3 loop reads CASQGPYSYEQYF. In DNA, the CDR3 is TGTGCCAGCCAGGGGCCTTACTCCTACGAGCAGTACTTC.